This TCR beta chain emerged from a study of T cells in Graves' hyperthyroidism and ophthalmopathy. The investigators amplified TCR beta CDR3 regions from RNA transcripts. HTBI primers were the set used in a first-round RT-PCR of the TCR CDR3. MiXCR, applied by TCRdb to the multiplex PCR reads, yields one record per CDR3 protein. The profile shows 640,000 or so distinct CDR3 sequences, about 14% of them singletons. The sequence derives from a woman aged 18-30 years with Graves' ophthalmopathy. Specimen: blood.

DNA for the CDR3: TGCAGTGCCACAAAATCGAGGACTAGCGGGACCACAGATACGCAGTATTTT. This sequence encodes CSATKSRTSGTTDTQYF. The chain joins TRBV20-1 to TRBJ2-3; 12 bases are shared with TRBD2. CDR1 DFQATT and CDR2 SNEGSKA come from the germline V gene (reference sequence). The J segment lost 2 bases and the V segment lost 6 bases, leaving 12 bases of the junction unmatched. This CDR3 is 17 amino acids long.